This TCR beta chain came from a study of blood T cells in healthy people across ages. Overall study findings and caveats: Older age went with lower TCR beta diversity per million T cells, in a roughly linear way.

In this sample, this clonotype turned up a few times. Its matching antigen is unknown. Combining a sample-barcoded 5' primer with a J-beta primer mix, a second PCR ran for roughly 6 to 12 cycles. TCRdb re-derived calls from the 5' RACE reads in MiXCR, one entry per CDR3 protein. Of 1,800,000 or so distinct CDR3 sequences in the sample, approximately 40% were seen once. The sample providers were healthy Caucasian people from Russia, aged roughly 6 to 90. It was approximately 10 milliliters of peripheral blood that were drawn from each donor. Deletions cut 7 bases from V and 0 bases from J, with 11 bases between. This CDR3 is built from 14 residues. Per germline, CDR1 MDHEN and CDR2 SYDVKM.

The specimen sequenced was blood. The clonotype originates from a human donor in good health. The chain links TRBV28 to TRBJ2-3; D might be TRBD1 (5 bases). The CDR3 here is CASTGSPSTDTQYF. DNA for the CDR3: TGTGCCAGCACAGGGTCCCCCAGCACAGATACGCAGTATTTT.